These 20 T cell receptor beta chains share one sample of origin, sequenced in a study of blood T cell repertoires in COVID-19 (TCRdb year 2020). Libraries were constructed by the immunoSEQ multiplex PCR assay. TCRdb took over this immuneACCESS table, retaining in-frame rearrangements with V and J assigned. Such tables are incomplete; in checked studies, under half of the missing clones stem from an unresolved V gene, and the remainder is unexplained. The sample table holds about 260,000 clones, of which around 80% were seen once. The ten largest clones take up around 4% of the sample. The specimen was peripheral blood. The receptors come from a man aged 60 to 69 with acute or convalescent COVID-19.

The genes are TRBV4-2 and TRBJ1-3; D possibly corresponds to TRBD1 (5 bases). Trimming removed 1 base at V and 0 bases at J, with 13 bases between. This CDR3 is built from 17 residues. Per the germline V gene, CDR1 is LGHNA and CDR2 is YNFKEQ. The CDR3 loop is CASSQGQGRSSGNTIYF. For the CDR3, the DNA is TGTGCCAGCAGCCAAGGGCAGGGCCGAAGCTCTGGAAACACCATATATTTT.

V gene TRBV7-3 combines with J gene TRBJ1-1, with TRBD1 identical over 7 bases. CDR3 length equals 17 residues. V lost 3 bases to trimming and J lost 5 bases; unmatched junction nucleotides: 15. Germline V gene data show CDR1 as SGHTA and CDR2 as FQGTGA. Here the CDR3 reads CASSFIGGEGGGTEAFF. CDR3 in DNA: TGTGCCAGCAGCTTTATAGGGGGCGAGGGTGGAGGGACTGAAGCTTTCTTT.

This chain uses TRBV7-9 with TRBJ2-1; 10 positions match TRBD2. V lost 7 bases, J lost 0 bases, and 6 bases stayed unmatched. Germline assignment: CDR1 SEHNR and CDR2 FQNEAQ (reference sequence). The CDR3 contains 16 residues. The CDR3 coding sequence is TGTGCCAGCAACCCTAGCGGGAGTCGCTCCTACAATGAGCAGTTCTTC. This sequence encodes CASNPSGSRSYNEQFF. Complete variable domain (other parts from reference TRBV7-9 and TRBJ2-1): DTGVSQNPRHKITKRGQNVTFRCDPISEHNRLYWYRQTLGQGPEFLTYFQNEAQLEKSRLLSDRFSAERPKGSFSTLEIQRTEQGDSAMYLCASNPSGSRSYNEQFFGPGTRLTVL.

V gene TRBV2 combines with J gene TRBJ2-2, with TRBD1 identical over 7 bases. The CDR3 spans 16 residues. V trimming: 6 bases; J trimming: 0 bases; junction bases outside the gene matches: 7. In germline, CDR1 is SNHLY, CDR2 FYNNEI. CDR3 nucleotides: TGTGCCAGCAGCCAGGGACAGTTAACGAACACCGGGGAGCTGTTTTTT. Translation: CASSQGQLTNTGELFF.

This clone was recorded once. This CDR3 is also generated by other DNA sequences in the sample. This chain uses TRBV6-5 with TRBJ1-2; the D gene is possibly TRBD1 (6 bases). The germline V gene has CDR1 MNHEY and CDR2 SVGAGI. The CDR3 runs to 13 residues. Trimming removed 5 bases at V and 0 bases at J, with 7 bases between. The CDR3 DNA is TGTGCCAGCAGTAGACAGGCTAACTATGGCTACACCTTC. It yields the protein CASSRQANYGYTF.

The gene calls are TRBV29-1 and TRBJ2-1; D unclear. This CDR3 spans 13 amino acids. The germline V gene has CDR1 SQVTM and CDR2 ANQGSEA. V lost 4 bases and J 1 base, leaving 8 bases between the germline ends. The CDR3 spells CSVAGSSYNEQFF. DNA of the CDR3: TGCAGCGTTGCGGGTAGTTCCTACAATGAGCAGTTCTTC.

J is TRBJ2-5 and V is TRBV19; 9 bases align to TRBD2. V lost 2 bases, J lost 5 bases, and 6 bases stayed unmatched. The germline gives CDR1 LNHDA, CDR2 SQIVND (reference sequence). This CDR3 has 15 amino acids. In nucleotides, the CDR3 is TGTGCCAGTAGTATAAGTAGCGGGAGTGGGGAGACCCAGTACTTC. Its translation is CASSISSGSGETQYF. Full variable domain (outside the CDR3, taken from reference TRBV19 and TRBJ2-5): DGGITQSPKYLFRKEGQNVTLSCEQNLNHDAMYWYRQDPGQGLRLIYYSQIVNDFQKGDIAEGYSVSREKKESFPLTVTSAQKNPTAFYLCASSISSGSGETQYFGPGTRLLVL.

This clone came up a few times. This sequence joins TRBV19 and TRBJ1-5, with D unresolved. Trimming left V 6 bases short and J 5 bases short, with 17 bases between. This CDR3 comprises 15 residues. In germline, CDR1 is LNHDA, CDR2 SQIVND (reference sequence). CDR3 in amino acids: CASSLGSGGDQPQHF. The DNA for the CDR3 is TGTGCCAGTAGCCTCGGGTCCGGAGGAGATCAGCCCCAGCATTTT. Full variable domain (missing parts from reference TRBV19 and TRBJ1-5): DGGITQSPKYLFRKEGQNVTLSCEQNLNHDAMYWYRQDPGQGLRLIYYSQIVNDFQKGDIAEGYSVSREKKESFPLTVTSAQKNPTAFYLCASSLGSGGDQPQHFGDGTRLSIL.

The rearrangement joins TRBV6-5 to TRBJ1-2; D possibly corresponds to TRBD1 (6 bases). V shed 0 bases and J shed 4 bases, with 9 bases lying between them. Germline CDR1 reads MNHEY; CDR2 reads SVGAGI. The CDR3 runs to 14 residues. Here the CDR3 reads CASSYSGAGYGYTF. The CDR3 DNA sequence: TGTGCCAGCAGTTACTCGGGGGCAGGCTATGGCTACACCTTC.

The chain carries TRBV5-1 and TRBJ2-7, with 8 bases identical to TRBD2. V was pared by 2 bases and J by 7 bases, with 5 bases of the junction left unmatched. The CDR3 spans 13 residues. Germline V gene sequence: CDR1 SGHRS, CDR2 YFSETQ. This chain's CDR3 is CASSFLASGEQYF. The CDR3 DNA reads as TGCGCCAGCAGCTTTTTAGCTAGCGGGGAGCAGTACTTC.

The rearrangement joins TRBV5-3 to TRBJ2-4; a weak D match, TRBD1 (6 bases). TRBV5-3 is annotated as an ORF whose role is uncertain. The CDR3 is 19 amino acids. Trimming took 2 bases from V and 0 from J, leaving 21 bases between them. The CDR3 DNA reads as TGTGCCAGAAGCTTTATCGGGACACCTCGCTATCTAGCCAAAAACATTCAGTACTTC. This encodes CARSFIGTPRYLAKNIQYF.

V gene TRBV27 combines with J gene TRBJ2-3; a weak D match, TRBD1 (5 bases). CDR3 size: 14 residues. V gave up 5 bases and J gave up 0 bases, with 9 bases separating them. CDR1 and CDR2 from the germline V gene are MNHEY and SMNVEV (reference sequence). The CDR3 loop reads CASSLRDSTDTQYF. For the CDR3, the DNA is TGTGCCAGCAGTCTCAGGGATAGCACAGATACGCAGTATTTT.

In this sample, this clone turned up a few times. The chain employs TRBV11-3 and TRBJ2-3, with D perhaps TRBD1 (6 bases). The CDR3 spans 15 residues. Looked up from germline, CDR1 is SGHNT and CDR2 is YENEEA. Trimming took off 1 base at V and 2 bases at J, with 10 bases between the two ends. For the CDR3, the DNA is TGTGCCAGCAGCTTAGGTTCAGGGGACACAGATACGCAGTATTTT. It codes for CASSLGSGDTDTQYF. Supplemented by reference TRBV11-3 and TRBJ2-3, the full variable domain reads EAGVVQSPRYKIIEKKQPVAFWCNPISGHNTLYWYLQNLGQGPELLIRYENEEAVDDSQLPKDRFSAERLKGVDSTLKIQPAELGDSAVYLCASSLGSGDTDTQYFGPGTRLTVL.

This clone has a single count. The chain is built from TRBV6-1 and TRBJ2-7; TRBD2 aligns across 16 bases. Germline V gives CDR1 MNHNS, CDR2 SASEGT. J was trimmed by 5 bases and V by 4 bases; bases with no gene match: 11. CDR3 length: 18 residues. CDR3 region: CASSGGGLAGGPFNEQYF. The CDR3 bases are TGTGCCAGCAGTGGGGGGGGACTAGCGGGAGGGCCATTTAACGAGCAGTACTTC.

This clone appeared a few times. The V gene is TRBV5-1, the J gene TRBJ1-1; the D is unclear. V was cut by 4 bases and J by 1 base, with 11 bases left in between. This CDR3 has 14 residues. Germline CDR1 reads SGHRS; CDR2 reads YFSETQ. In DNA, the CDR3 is TGCGCCAGCAGCGACGGAACGGGGAACACTGAAGCTTTCTTT. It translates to CASSDGTGNTEAFF.

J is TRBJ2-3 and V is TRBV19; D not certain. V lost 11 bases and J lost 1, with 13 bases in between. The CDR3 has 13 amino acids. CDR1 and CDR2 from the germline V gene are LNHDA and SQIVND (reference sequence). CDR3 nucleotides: TGTGCCTCCAACTCCCGGGGCACAGATACGCAGTATTTT. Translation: CASNSRGTDTQYF.

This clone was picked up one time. The CDR3 here is CASSLQGLADPTQYF. CDR3 nucleotides: TGTGCCAGCAGCTTACAAGGACTAGCGGATCCTACGCAGTATTTT. The V and J genes are TRBV11-2 and TRBJ2-3; 10 nucleotides align to TRBD2. The CDR3 has 15 residues. The trim removed 2 bases at V and 8 bases at J, leaving 7 bases unmatched. The germline CDR1 and CDR2 sequences are SGHAT and FQNNGV. Based on the CDR3 plus reference TRBV11-2 and TRBJ2-3, the full variable domain is EAGVAQSPRYKIIEKRQSVAFWCNPISGHATLYWYQQILGQGPKLLIQFQNNGVVDDSQLPKDRFSAERLKGVDSTLKIQPAKLEDSAVYLCASSLQGLADPTQYFGPGTRLTVL.

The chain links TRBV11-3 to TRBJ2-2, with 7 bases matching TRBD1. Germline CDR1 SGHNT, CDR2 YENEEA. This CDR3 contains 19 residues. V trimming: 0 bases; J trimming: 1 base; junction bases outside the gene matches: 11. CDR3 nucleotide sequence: TGTGCCAGCAGCTTAGATAACAGGGGTGGCGGACAGAACACCGGGGAGCTGTTTTTT. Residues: CASSLDNRGGGQNTGELFF.

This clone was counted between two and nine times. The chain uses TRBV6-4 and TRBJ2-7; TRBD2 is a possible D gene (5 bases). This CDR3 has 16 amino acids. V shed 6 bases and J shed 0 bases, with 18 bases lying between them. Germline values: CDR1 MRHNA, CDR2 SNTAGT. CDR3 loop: CASSPPSSLGSYEQYF. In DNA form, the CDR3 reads TGTGCCAGCAGCCCCCCTAGCTCACTCGGCTCCTACGAGCAGTACTTC.

CDR3 sequence reads: CASSQTTSGRRGDTQYF. The CDR3 DNA reads as TGTGCCAGCAGCCAAACGACTAGCGGGAGAAGGGGGGATACGCAGTATTTT. The V gene is TRBV7-3, the J gene TRBJ2-3; 12 nucleotides line up with TRBD2. Losses at the gene ends were 5 bases for V and 6 bases for J; bases not matched to a gene: 12. The CDR3 sequence is 17 residues long. Per germline, CDR1 SGHTA and CDR2 FQGTGA.